This T cell receptor (beta chain) was documented in a study of blood T cell repertoires in COVID-19. The junction had 6 bases not matched to a gene; V was cut back by 5 bases and J by 2 bases. CDR3 length: 16 amino acids. CDR1 LNHDA and CDR2 SQIVND come from the germline V gene (reference sequence). TCRdb's copy holds only in-frame clones and misses some; the assay was immunoSEQ multiplex PCR. In the table there are some 230,000 clones, about 85% of which are singletons. The sequenced sample was peripheral blood. The source is a man between 50 and 59 years old who had recovered from COVID-19. The chain joins TRBV19 to TRBJ2-3; 11 nucleotides line up with TRBD1. CDR3 loop: CASSAGTGGFTDTQYF. CDR3 in DNA: TGTGCCAGTAGTGCCGGGACAGGGGGATTCACAGATACGCAGTATTTT. The whole variable domain, remainder taken from reference TRBV19 and TRBJ2-3, is DGGITQSPKYLFRKEGQNVTLSCEQNLNHDAMYWYRQDPGQGLRLIYYSQIVNDFQKGDIAEGYSVSREKKESFPLTVTSAQKNPTAFYLCASSAGTGGFTDTQYFGPGTRLTVL.